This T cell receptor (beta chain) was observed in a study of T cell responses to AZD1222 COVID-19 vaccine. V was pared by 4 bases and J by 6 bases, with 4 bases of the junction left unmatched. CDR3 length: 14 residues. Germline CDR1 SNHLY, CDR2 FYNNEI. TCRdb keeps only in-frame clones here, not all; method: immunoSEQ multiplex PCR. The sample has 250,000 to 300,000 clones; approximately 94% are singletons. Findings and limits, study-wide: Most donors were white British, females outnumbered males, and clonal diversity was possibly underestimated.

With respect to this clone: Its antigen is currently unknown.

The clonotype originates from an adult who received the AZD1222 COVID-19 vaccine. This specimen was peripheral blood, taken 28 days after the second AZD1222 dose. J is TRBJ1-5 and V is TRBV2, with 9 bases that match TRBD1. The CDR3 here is CASSGGQGSQPQHF. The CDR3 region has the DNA TGTGCCAGCAGTGGTGGACAGGGGAGTCAGCCCCAGCATTTT.